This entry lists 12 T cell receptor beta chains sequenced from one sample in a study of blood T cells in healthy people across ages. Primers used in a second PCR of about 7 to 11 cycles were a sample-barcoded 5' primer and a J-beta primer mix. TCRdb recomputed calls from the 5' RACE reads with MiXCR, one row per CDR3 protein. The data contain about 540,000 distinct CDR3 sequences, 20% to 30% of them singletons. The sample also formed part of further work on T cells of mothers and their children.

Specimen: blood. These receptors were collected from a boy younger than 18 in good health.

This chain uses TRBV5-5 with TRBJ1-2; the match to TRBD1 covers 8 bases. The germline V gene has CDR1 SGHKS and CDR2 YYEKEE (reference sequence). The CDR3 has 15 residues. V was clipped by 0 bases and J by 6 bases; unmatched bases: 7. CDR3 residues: CASSLVAGGSNGYTF. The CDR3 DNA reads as TGTGCCAGCAGCTTGGTGGCAGGGGGCTCGAATGGCTACACCTTC.

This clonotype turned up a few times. The CDR3 coding sequence is TGCAGCGTGGCTGGACTAGCGGGAGGTTCCGAGCAGTACTTC. Amino acids: CSVAGLAGGSEQYF. The chain uses TRBV29-1 and TRBJ2-5; 14 bases map to TRBD2. Gene TRBJ2-7 matches the end of the DNA better, so the J call may be wrong. The length of the CDR3 is 14 residues. Germline V gene lookup returns CDR1 SQVTM and CDR2 ANQGSEA.

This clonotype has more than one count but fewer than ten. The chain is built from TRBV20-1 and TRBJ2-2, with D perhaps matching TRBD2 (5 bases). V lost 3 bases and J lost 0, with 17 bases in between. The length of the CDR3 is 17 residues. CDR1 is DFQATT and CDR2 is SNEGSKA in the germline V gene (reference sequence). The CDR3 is CSAREDVHLSNTGELFF. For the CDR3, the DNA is TGCAGTGCTAGGGAGGACGTCCACCTTTCGAACACCGGGGAGCTGTTTTTT.

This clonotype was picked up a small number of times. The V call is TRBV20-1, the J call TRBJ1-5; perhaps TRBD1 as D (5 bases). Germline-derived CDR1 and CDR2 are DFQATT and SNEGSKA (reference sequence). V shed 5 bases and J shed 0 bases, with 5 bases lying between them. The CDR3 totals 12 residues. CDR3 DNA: TGCAGTGCTGGACATAGCAATCAGCCCCAGCATTTT. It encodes CSAGHSNQPQHF.

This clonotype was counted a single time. The CDR3: CAISKLADEQFF. In DNA form, the CDR3 reads TGTGCCATCAGCAAGCTAGCGGATGAGCAGTTCTTC. The V gene is TRBV10-3, the J gene TRBJ2-1, with 7 bases matching TRBD2. V trimming: 6 bases; J trimming: 8 bases; junction bases outside the gene matches: 4. Germline V CDR1 and CDR2: ENHRY, SYGVKD. CDR3 size: 12 residues.

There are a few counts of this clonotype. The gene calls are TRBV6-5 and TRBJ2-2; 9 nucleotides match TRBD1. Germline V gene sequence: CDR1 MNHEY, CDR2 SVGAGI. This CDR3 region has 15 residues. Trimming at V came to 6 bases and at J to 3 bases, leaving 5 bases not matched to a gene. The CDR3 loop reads CASSQGQGHTGELFF. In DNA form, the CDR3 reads TGTGCCAGCAGCCAGGGACAGGGTCACACCGGGGAGCTGTTTTTT.

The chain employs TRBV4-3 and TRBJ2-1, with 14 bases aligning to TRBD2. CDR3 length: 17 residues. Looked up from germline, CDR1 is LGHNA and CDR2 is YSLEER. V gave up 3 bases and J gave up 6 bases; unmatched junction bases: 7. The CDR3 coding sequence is TGCGCCAGCAGCCAGGGCACCGGGACTAGCGGGGGCAATGAGCAGTTCTTC. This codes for CASSQGTGTSGGNEQFF.

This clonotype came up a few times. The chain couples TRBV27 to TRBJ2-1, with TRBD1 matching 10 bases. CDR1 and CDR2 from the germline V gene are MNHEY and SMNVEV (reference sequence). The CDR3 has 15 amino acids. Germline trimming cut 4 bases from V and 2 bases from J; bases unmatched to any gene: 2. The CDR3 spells CASSSDRGAYNEQFF. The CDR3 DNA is TGTGCCAGCAGTTCGGACAGGGGGGCCTACAATGAGCAGTTCTTC.

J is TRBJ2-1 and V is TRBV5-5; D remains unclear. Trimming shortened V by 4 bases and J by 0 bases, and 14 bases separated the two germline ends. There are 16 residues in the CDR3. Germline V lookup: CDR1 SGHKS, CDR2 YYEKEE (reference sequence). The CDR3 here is CASSAELLSSYNEQFF. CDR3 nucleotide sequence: TGTGCCAGCAGCGCTGAACTCCTGAGCTCCTACAATGAGCAGTTCTTC.

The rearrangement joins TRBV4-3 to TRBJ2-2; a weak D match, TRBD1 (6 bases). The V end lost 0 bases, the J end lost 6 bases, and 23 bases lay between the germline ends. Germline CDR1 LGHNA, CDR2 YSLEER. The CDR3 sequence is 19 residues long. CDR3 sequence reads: CASSQEIATGTGYAGELFF. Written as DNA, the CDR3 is TGCGCCAGCAGCCAAGAGATTGCGACCGGTACAGGGTACGCCGGGGAGCTGTTTTTT.

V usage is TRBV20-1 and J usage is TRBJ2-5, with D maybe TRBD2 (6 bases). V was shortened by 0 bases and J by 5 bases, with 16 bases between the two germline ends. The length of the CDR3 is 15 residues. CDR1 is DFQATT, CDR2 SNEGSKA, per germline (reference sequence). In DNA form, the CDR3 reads TGCAGTGCTAGAGATAATTGGAAAGGGACTGAGACCCAGTACTTC. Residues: CSARDNWKGTETQYF.

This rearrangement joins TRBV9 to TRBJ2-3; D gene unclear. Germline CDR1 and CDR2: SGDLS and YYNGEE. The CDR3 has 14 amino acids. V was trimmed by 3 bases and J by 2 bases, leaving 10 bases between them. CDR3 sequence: CASSERSYTDTQYF. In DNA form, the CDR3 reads TGTGCCAGCAGCGAAAGGTCGTACACAGATACGCAGTATTTT.